This T cell receptor beta chain was documented in a study of blood T cell repertoires in COVID-19. Overall study: In each case, the material was cDNA or gDNA derived from T cells, B-cell-depleted T cells, or PBMCs.

In the study's own analysis: Amplification from reference gene primers served as the basis for estimated nucleated cell counts. The table came from immunoSEQ multiplex PCR; TCRdb's copy has only in-frame clones and leaves some out. Clone size and the V and J calls come from that table; the DNA yielded D and trimming. Found here are about 79,000 clones, around nine tenths of them singletons; the top ten hold 4.6%. CDR3 length: 14 residues. The germline CDR1 and CDR2 sequences are SGHAT and FQDESV (reference sequence). Germline trimming cut 4 bases from V and 4 bases from J; bases unmatched to any gene: 5.

Specimen: peripheral blood. This TCR was recovered from a man aged 45 to 65 with active COVID-19. The V gene is TRBV11-1, the J gene TRBJ1-1; 8 bases are a match to TRBD1. The CDR3 loop reads CASSYGQGPTEAFF. The CDR3 coding sequence is TGTGCCAGCAGCTACGGACAGGGACCCACTGAAGCTTTCTTT. Full variable domain (remainder filled in from reference TRBV11-1 and TRBJ1-1): EAEVAQSPRYKITEKSQAVAFWCDPISGHATLYWYRQILGQGPELLVQFQDESVVDDSQLPKDRFSAERLKGVDSTLKIQPAELGDSAMYLCASSYGQGPTEAFFGQGTRLTVV.